Following are 8 T cell receptor beta chains from one sample sequenced in a study of T cell responses to AZD1222 COVID-19 vaccine. Measured with immunoSEQ multiplex PCR; TCRdb has only the in-frame clones, and not every one. The top ten hold roughly 3.3% of the sample, which has about 150,000 clones, roughly 90% seen once. The input for sequencing was peripheral blood, taken 28 days after the second AZD1222 dose. These receptors came from an adult who received the AZD1222 COVID-19 vaccine.

This chain uses TRBV11-2 with TRBJ1-6; 8 bases line up with TRBD1. The germline V gene encodes CDR1 SGHAT and CDR2 FQNNGV. Trimming removed 6 bases from V and 7 bases from J; junction bases left unmatched: 11. CDR3 length: 16 amino acids. CDR3 in amino acids: CASRPSLRDRNSPLHF. As DNA, the CDR3 is TGTGCCAGCAGACCATCCCTCCGGGACAGGAATTCACCCCTCCACTTT.

This clone was seen just once. This sequence joins TRBV27 and TRBJ2-3; TRBD2 is a possible D gene (6 bases). The CDR3 runs 16 residues. V was cut by 7 bases and J by 0 bases, with 17 bases left in between. The germline gives CDR1 MNHEY, CDR2 SMNVEV (reference sequence). CDR3 protein: CASKARGGESTDTQYF. The CDR3 nucleotides are TGTGCCAGCAAGGCTCGTGGCGGGGAAAGCACAGATACGCAGTATTTT.

The gene calls are TRBV7-9 and TRBJ2-7; D gene unclear. Germline lookup yields CDR1 SEHNR and CDR2 FQNEAQ (reference sequence). V was shortened by 2 bases and J by 0 bases, with 11 bases between the two germline ends. The CDR3 totals 15 residues. The CDR3 spells CASSLRAASSYEQYF. The CDR3 DNA sequence: TGTGCCAGCAGCTTACGAGCTGCCAGCTCCTACGAGCAGTACTTC.

This clone was seen only once. The V gene is TRBV3-1 (or the pseudogene TRBV3-2), the J gene TRBJ2-7; D ambiguous. The V end was cut by 4 bases, the J end by 3 bases, with 10 bases between. The germline gives CDR1 LGHDT, CDR2 YNNKEL (reference sequence). CDR3 length: 13 residues. The CDR3 is CASSPDAFYEQYF. For the CDR3, the DNA is TGTGCCAGCAGCCCGGACGCTTTCTACGAGCAGTACTTC.

This clone was seen a few times. V and J are TRBV24-1 and TRBJ2-3, with TRBD1 matching over 8 bases. The length of the CDR3 is 16 residues. V was pared by 4 bases and J by 2 bases, with 7 bases of the junction left unmatched. The V gene's germline CDR1 is KGHDR and CDR2 SFDVKD. The DNA of the CDR3 is TGTGCCACCAGTGACCCAGGACAGGGCAACACAGATACGCAGTATTTT. Encoded protein: CATSDPGQGNTDTQYF.

This clone has just one count. This sequence joins TRBV5-1 and TRBJ2-7; D is perhaps TRBD1 (6 bases). Deletions cut 1 base from V and 1 base from J, with 12 bases between. CDR3 length: 15 residues. Per germline, CDR1 SGHRS and CDR2 YFSETQ. The CDR3 reads CASSLTGTGSYEQYF. The CDR3 region has the DNA TGCGCCAGCAGCTTGACAGGGACGGGTTCCTACGAGCAGTACTTC.

The V gene is TRBV27, the J gene TRBJ1-3; weak D call: TRBD1 (5 bases). The CDR3 covers 17 residues. CDR1 is MNHEY, CDR2 SMNVEV, per germline (reference sequence). Trimming took 2 bases from V and 0 from J, leaving 14 bases between them. In DNA form, the CDR3 reads TGTGCCAGCAGTTTAAGGGGCGGGGTAACCTCTGGAAACACCATATATTTT. Translating gives CASSLRGGVTSGNTIYF.

This clone showed up just once. The CDR3 spells CASSPTSPLEQFF. CDR3 DNA sequence: TGTGCCAGCAGCCCAACTAGTCCTCTTGAGCAGTTCTTC. The chain has TRBV28 and TRBJ2-1; maybe TRBD2 (5 bases). The CDR3 extends over 13 amino acids. Germline CDR1 is MDHEN and CDR2 is SYDVKM. Trimming left V 6 bases short and J 9 bases short, with 15 bases between.